These 9 T cell receptor beta chains originate from one sample sequenced in a study of OX40 agonist ivuxolimab in advanced cancers. TCRdb keeps only in-frame clones here, not all; method: immunoSEQ multiplex PCR. The top ten hold approximately 6.3% of the sample, which has about 96,000 clones, about four fifths seen once. The specimen comprised CD4+ or CD8+ T cells sorted from blood, sampled in a trial of the OX40 agonist ivuxolimab. The receptors come from an adult with an advanced solid tumor such as melanoma, head and neck, liver or kidney cancer.

V usage is TRBV25-1 and J usage is TRBJ2-3; D is possibly TRBD1 (5 bases). Germline CDR1 reads MGHDK; CDR2 reads SYGVNS. The CDR3 spans 12 residues. V gave up 2 bases and J gave up 11 bases, with 11 bases separating them. This CDR3 is CASSEQGGGQYF. The DNA of the CDR3 is TGTGCCAGCAGTGAACAGGGCGGTGGGCAGTATTTT.

The chain joins TRBV4-1 to TRBJ2-7; 10 nucleotides match TRBD1. CDR3 length: 15 amino acids. The junction had 5 bases not matched to a gene; V was cut back by 4 bases and J by 2 bases. Germline lookup yields CDR1 MGHRA and CDR2 YSYEKL. DNA for the CDR3: TGCGCCAGCAGCCTACCGGGACAGGGGACCTACGAGCAGTACTTC. It yields the protein CASSLPGQGTYEQYF.

The table lists this clone with a count of one. The rearrangement uses TRBV6-6 and TRBJ1-1; D is ambiguous. The CDR3 loop spans 12 amino acids. The V end was cut by 0 bases, the J end by 11 bases, with 10 bases between. The germline CDR1 and CDR2 sequences are MNHNY and SVGAGI (reference sequence). The CDR3 region has the DNA TGTGCCAGCAGTTACTCAGCAGTAAGGGCTTTCTTT. This translates into CASSYSAVRAFF.

This clone has more than one count but fewer than ten. This chain joins TRBV29-1 and TRBJ2-7; D remains ambiguous. Germline lookup yields CDR1 SQVTM and CDR2 ANQGSEA. Trimming took 1 base from V and 2 from J, leaving 9 bases between them. The CDR3 runs 13 residues. This CDR3 is CSVEVAATYEQYF. The CDR3 DNA sequence: TGCAGCGTTGAAGTAGCAGCCACCTACGAGCAGTACTTC.

The chain combines TRBV5-4 with TRBJ2-2; tentative D call: TRBD2 (5 bases). Trimming cost V 0 bases and J 4 bases, with 16 bases left between them. The CDR3 runs 17 residues. Germline CDR1 SGHNT, CDR2 YYREEE (reference sequence). The CDR3 spells CASSLDGTGRVTGELFF. The CDR3 nucleotides are TGTGCCAGCAGCTTGGACGGTACTGGGAGAGTCACCGGGGAGCTGTTTTTT. Filled out from reference TRBV5-4 and TRBJ2-2, the complete variable domain reads ETGVTQSPTHLIKTRGQQVTLRCSSQSGHNTVSWYQQALGQGPQFIFQYYREEENGRGNFPPRFSGLQFPNYSSELNVNALELDDSALYLCASSLDGTGRVTGELFFGEGSRLTVL.

V is TRBV4-1 and J is TRBJ2-4; D call uncertain. CDR3 length: 16 residues. The ends were cut back, 1 base at V and 0 bases at J, with 10 bases in the middle. The V gene's germline CDR1 is MGHRA and CDR2 YSYEKL. The CDR3 region is CASSQVEDLAKNIQYF. For the CDR3, the DNA is TGCGCCAGCAGCCAAGTAGAGGACCTAGCCAAAAACATTCAGTACTTC.

This clone came up many times. CDR3 protein: CASKTRVGEAFF. The CDR3 DNA reads as TGTGCCAGTAAGACCAGGGTAGGTGAAGCTTTCTTT. The chain recombines TRBV19 with TRBJ1-1, with a tentative D call TRBD1 (5 bases). V was clipped by 7 bases and J by 7 bases, with 13 bases between them. Germline loops: CDR1 LNHDA, CDR2 SQIVND (reference sequence). This CDR3 has 12 residues.

The chain employs TRBV27 and TRBJ2-1; TRBD1 matches at 7 bases. Germline lookup yields CDR1 MNHEY and CDR2 SMNVEV (reference sequence). This CDR3 spans 18 amino acids. The ends lost 7 bases at V and 6 bases at J; junction bases unmatched: 21. This CDR3 is CASTFLGLGGAVANEQFF. DNA for the CDR3: TGTGCCAGCACTTTTTTAGGTCTAGGGGGCGCGGTAGCCAATGAGCAGTTCTTC.

The CDR3 reads CASSPPLNNEQFF. CDR3 DNA sequence: TGTGCCAGCTCACCACCGCTGAACAATGAGCAGTTCTTC. The chain is built from TRBV18 and TRBJ2-1; D not resolved. Germline V gene sequence: CDR1 KGHSH, CDR2 LQKENI. The CDR3 extends over 13 amino acids. V gave up 0 bases and J gave up 5 bases, with 5 bases separating them. The full variable domain, completed using reference TRBV18 and TRBJ2-1, is NAGVMQNPRHLVRRRGQEARLRCSPMKGHSHVYWYRQLPEEGLKFMVYLQKENIIDESGMPKERFSAEFPKEGPSILRIQQVVRGDSAAYFCASSPPLNNEQFFGPGTRLTVL.